One and the same sample provided the 14 T cell receptor beta chains below, sequenced in a study of cytomegalovirus exposure and HLA in healthy donors. The PCR ran on 60 Vbeta and 13 Jbeta primers. Profiling relied on immunoSEQ multiplex PCR, and the TCRdb table lists in-frame clones only, not all of them. The repertoire consists of some 150,000 clones, with about 79% occurring once and the leading ten covering under 3%. The specimen sequenced was PBMCs. These receptors were collected from a woman aged 50 to 60 in good health and CMV-seronegative.

On this clone: Germline and junction disagree at one end, which may indicate a read error. This chain connects TRBV7-9 to TRBJ2-5; 7 nucleotides match TRBD1. Germline CDR1 and CDR2: SEHNR and FQNEAQ (reference sequence). CDR3 size: 14 residues. In nucleotides, the CDR3 is TGTTCCAGCAGCAACCAAGGGGGCGGAGAGACCCAGTACTTC. Protein product: CSSSNQGGGETQYF.

V usage is TRBV5-1 and J usage is TRBJ1-2; 8 bases align to TRBD1. CDR1 is SGHRS and CDR2 is YFSETQ in the germline V gene. The junction had 11 bases not matched to a gene; V was cut back by 4 bases and J by 6 bases. The CDR3 extends over 15 amino acids. CDR3 residues: CASSPQGVSADGYTF. Written as DNA, the CDR3 is TGCGCCAGCAGCCCACAGGGGGTTTCGGCGGATGGCTACACCTTC.

The chain links TRBV5-1 to TRBJ2-1; TRBD2 might be the D (6 bases). V lost 2 bases and J 3 bases, leaving 12 bases between the germline ends. In germline, CDR1 is SGHRS, CDR2 YFSETQ. This CDR3 contains 15 residues. The CDR3 sequence is CASSLVRGNYNEQFF. The CDR3 bases are TGCGCCAGCAGCTTAGTGCGGGGAAACTACAATGAGCAGTTCTTC. Full variable domain (missing parts from reference TRBV5-1 and TRBJ2-1): KAGVTQTPRYLIKTRGQQVTLSCSPISGHRSVSWYQQTPGQGLQFLFEYFSETQRNKGNFPGRFSGRQFSNSRSEMNVSTLELGDSALYLCASSLVRGNYNEQFFGPGTRLTVL.

This clone was seen only once. The gene calls are TRBV12-5 and TRBJ1-2; the D is unclear. Germline CDR1 reads LGHNT; CDR2 reads FRNRAP. The CDR3 is 14 residues long. The ends were cut back, 2 bases at V and 4 bases at J, with 11 bases in the middle. In DNA form, the CDR3 reads TGTGCTAGTGGTTTGTTGCCAGGACTCTATGGCTACACCTTC. Translation: CASGLLPGLYGYTF. Full variable domain (outside the CDR3, taken from reference TRBV12-5 and TRBJ1-2): DARVTQTPRHKVTEMGQEVTMRCQPILGHNTVFWYRQTMMQGLELLAYFRNRAPLDDSGMPKDRFSAEMPDATLATLKIQPSEPRDSAVYFCASGLLPGLYGYTFGSGTRLTVV.

The chain is built from TRBV7-2 and TRBJ1-5; D remains unclear. CDR3 size: 12 residues. Trimming removed 7 bases from V and 0 bases from J, with 4 bases in between. The germline V gene encodes CDR1 SGHTA and CDR2 FQGNSA. The CDR3 loop reads CASTISNQPQHF. DNA for the CDR3: TGTGCCAGCACCATTAGCAATCAGCCCCAGCATTTT.

DNA of the CDR3: TGTGCCAGCAGTGAAGAGGCGGGGGGGATAAGCTCCTATAATTCACCCCTCCACTTT. It specifies CASSEEAGGISSYNSPLHF. V gene TRBV2 combines with J gene TRBJ1-6; D perhaps matches TRBD1 (5 bases). The germline CDR1 and CDR2 sequences are SNHLY and FYNNEI. The V end was cut by 1 base, the J end by 0 bases, with 16 bases between. The CDR3 loop spans 19 amino acids.

V gene TRBV2 combines with J gene TRBJ2-7, with 7 bases aligning to TRBD1. There are 13 residues in the CDR3. V was pared by 4 bases and J by 2 bases, with 2 bases of the junction left unmatched. CDR1 and CDR2 (germline): SNHLY, FYNNEI. The CDR3 protein is CASSGTGAYEQYF. In nucleotides, the CDR3 is TGTGCCAGCAGTGGGACAGGAGCCTACGAGCAGTACTTC.

Concerning this clone: Other DNA sequences in the same sample also yield this CDR3. The V and J genes are TRBV9 and TRBJ1-4; 8 bases are a match to TRBD1. The CDR3 extends over 15 amino acids. The J segment lost 5 bases and the V segment lost 0 bases, leaving 3 bases of the junction unmatched. Germline assignment: CDR1 SGDLS and CDR2 YYNGEE. The CDR3 is CASSVGGQGNEKLFF. The CDR3 DNA reads TGTGCCAGCAGCGTAGGAGGACAGGGAAATGAAAAACTGTTTTTT.

The chain carries TRBV27 and TRBJ1-5, with D unresolved. The ends were cut back, 3 bases at V and 3 bases at J, with 9 bases in the middle. The germline V gene encodes CDR1 MNHEY and CDR2 SMNVEV (reference sequence). The CDR3 loop spans 14 amino acids. The CDR3 sequence: CASSFGGPNQPQHF. As DNA, the CDR3 is TGTGCCAGCAGTTTTGGTGGCCCCAATCAGCCCCAGCATTTT.

The chain combines TRBV10-1 with TRBJ2-7; TRBD1 might be the D (6 bases). V lost 9 bases to trimming and J lost 6 bases, with 15 bases between them. Germline assignment: CDR1 WNHNN and CDR2 SYGVQD (reference sequence). The CDR3 runs to 12 residues. The CDR3 DNA is TGCGCCAGGAGGGGGTGGTGGGGCGAGCAGTACTTC. As protein: CARRGWWGEQYF.

The chain joins TRBV30 to TRBJ2-5; D may be TRBD2 (6 bases). Trimming removed 2 bases from V and 5 bases from J, with 15 bases in between. Germline loops: CDR1 GTSNPN, CDR2 SVGIG (reference sequence). The CDR3 runs 14 residues. CDR3: CAWSLGAGWETQYF. Written as DNA, the CDR3 is TGTGCCTGGAGTCTGGGTGCGGGGTGGGAGACCCAGTACTTC.

This chain uses TRBV14 with TRBJ1-6; tentative D call: TRBD1 (6 bases). Germline V lookup: CDR1 SGHDN, CDR2 FVKESK. The CDR3 extends over 16 amino acids. V was clipped by 2 bases and J by 8 bases, with 16 bases between them. The CDR3 sequence: CASSQLSGGRDSPLHF. CDR3 nucleotides: TGTGCCAGCAGCCAACTCTCCGGGGGGCGTGATTCACCCCTCCACTTT.

The chain couples TRBV19 to TRBJ1-1, with TRBD1 identical over 8 bases. The CDR3 consists of 13 residues. V gave up 6 bases and J gave up 1 base; unmatched junction bases: 1. CDR1 and CDR2 from the germline V gene are LNHDA and SQIVND (reference sequence). The CDR3 DNA reads TGTGCCAGTAGGACAGGGGCGAACACTGAAGCTTTCTTT. Translation: CASRTGANTEAFF.

The chain carries TRBV6-6 and TRBJ2-1, with D tentatively TRBD2 (5 bases). The CDR3 has 15 amino acids. CDR1 MNHNY and CDR2 SVGAGI come from the germline V gene (reference sequence). V lost 5 bases and J lost 6, with 17 bases in between. DNA for the CDR3: TGTGCCAGCAGTCAAACTCTGGCAGGACTCAATGAGCAGTTCTTC. Translating it yields CASSQTLAGLNEQFF.